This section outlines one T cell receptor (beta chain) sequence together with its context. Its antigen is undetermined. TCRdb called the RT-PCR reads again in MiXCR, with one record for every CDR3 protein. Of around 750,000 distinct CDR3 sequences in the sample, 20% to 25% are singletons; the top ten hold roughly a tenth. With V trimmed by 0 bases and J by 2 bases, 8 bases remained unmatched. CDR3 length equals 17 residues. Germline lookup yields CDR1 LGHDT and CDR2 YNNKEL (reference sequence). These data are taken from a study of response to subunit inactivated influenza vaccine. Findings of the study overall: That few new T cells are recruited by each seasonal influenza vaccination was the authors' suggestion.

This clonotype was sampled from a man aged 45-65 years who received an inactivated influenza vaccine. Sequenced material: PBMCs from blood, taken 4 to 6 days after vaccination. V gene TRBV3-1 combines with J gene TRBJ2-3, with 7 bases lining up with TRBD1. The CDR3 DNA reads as TGTGCCAGCAGCCAAGATATCGGTGGGACAGCCACAGATACGCAGTATTTT. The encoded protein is CASSQDIGGTATDTQYF.